A selection of T cell receptor beta chains follows, all from one sample in a study of control samples from healthy donors and cancer patients. Sequencing used immunoSEQ multiplex PCR; TCRdb keeps in-frame clones, though not all of them. The table has more than 75,000 clones, approximately 89% seen once; the top ten hold less than 7%. Sample: blood. The receptor source for this set is a man aged 45 to 65 in good health. Both conserved end residues are part of each CDR3. Fields, in order: clone size, V gene, D gene, J gene, CDR3 protein, CDR3 DNA. The D gene is left open where the match is weak. The size of a clone is reported for some rows only, either as once, few or many, or as a class for expanded clones.

clone_size: NA; v_call: TRBV7-9; d_call: NA; j_call: TRBJ2-5; cdr3_aa: CASSLGYTEQETQYF; cdr3_nt: TGTGCCAGCAGCCTAGGCTACACTGAACAAGAGACCCAGTACTTC
clone_size: once; v_call: TRBV7-8; d_call: TRBD2; j_call: TRBJ2-3; cdr3_aa: CASSPGLAEHTQYF; cdr3_nt: TGTGCCAGCAGCCCGGGACTAGCGGAGCACACGCAGTATTTT
clone_size: NA; v_call: TRBV5-1; d_call: TRBD2; j_call: TRBJ2-7; cdr3_aa: CASSSLAGGSYEQYF; cdr3_nt: TGCGCCAGCAGCTCGCTAGCGGGGGGCTCCTACGAGCAGTACTTC
clone_size: NA; v_call: TRBV6-5; d_call: TRBD1; j_call: TRBJ2-1; cdr3_aa: CASRLRDSENNEQFF; cdr3_nt: TGTGCCAGCCGTCTCCGGGACAGCGAGAACAATGAGCAGTTCTTC
clone_size: few; v_call: TRBV19; d_call: NA; j_call: TRBJ1-2; cdr3_aa: CASSIGEYPNYGYTF; cdr3_nt: TGTGCCAGTAGTATCGGCGAATACCCAAACTATGGCTACACCTTC
clone_size: NA; v_call: TRBV7-3; d_call: TRBD2; j_call: TRBJ2-3; cdr3_aa: CASSLIGASGGTDTQYF; cdr3_nt: TGTGCCAGCAGCTTAATAGGAGCTAGCGGGGGAACAGATACGCAGTATTTT
clone_size: NA; v_call: TRBV28; d_call: NA; j_call: TRBJ1-2; cdr3_aa: CASIPTGIAEGYTF; cdr3_nt: TGTGCCAGCATCCCGACCGGGATCGCGGAAGGCTACACCTTC
clone_size: NA; v_call: TRBV7-2; d_call: TRBD1; j_call: TRBJ1-1; cdr3_aa: CASTNRRGTEAFF; cdr3_nt: TGTGCCAGCACCAACCGCAGGGGGACTGAAGCTTTCTTT
clone_size: NA; v_call: TRBV25-1; d_call: TRBD2; j_call: TRBJ2-1; cdr3_aa: CASSELAGEGSYNEQFF; cdr3_nt: TGTGCCAGCAGTGAGCTAGCGGGGGAGGGGTCCTACAATGAGCAGTTCTTC
clone_size: NA; v_call: TRBV9; d_call: NA; j_call: TRBJ1-1; cdr3_aa: CASSGTSSEAFF; cdr3_nt: TGTGCCAGCAGCGGTACAAGCAGTGAAGCTTTCTTT
clone_size: NA; v_call: TRBV11-1; d_call: TRBD2; j_call: TRBJ2-7; cdr3_aa: CASSHAGGGGRYEQYF; cdr3_nt: TGTGCCAGCAGCCACGCGGGTGGCGGGGGTCGGTACGAGCAGTACTTC
clone_size: NA; v_call: TRBV19; d_call: TRBD1; j_call: TRBJ1-1; cdr3_aa: CASKQGTVNTEAFF; cdr3_nt: TGTGCCAGTAAACAGGGGACCGTGAACACTGAAGCTTTCTTT
clone_size: NA; v_call: TRBV7-3; d_call: TRBD1; j_call: TRBJ2-6; cdr3_aa: CASRGGQGSGANVLTF; cdr3_nt: TGTGCCAGCCGCGGGGGACAGGGCTCTGGGGCCAACGTCCTGACTTTC
clone_size: NA; v_call: TRBV30; d_call: NA; j_call: TRBJ1-3; cdr3_aa: CAWSASILRGNTIYF; cdr3_nt: TGTGCCTGGAGTGCTTCGATACTGAGGGGAAACACCATATATTTT
clone_size: once; v_call: TRBV9; d_call: TRBD1; j_call: TRBJ2-7; cdr3_aa: CASSVEGGTGHIEQYF; cdr3_nt: TGTGCCAGCAGCGTCGAGGGGGGGACAGGGCATATCGAGCAGTACTTC
clone_size: NA; v_call: TRBV2; d_call: TRBD1; j_call: TRBJ1-5; cdr3_aa: CASRAGQANNQPQHF; cdr3_nt: TGTGCCAGCAGGGCGGGACAGGCGAACAATCAGCCCCAGCATTTT
clone_size: NA; v_call: TRBV29-1; d_call: NA; j_call: TRBJ2-5; cdr3_aa: CSVMTWETQYF; cdr3_nt: TGCAGCGTGATGACATGGGAGACCCAGTACTTC
clone_size: NA; v_call: TRBV3-1/TRBV3-2; d_call: TRBD1; j_call: TRBJ1-2; cdr3_aa: CARSQGGSLYGYTF; cdr3_nt: TGTGCCAGATCTCAAGGGGGCTCTCTCTATGGCTACACCTTC
clone_size: NA; v_call: TRBV9; d_call: TRBD1; j_call: TRBJ1-2; cdr3_aa: CASSAGTGGSGYTF; cdr3_nt: TGTGCCAGCAGCGCAGGGACAGGGGGAAGTGGCTACACCTTC
clone_size: NA; v_call: TRBV2; d_call: NA; j_call: TRBJ1-4; cdr3_aa: CASSRLATNEKLFF; cdr3_nt: TGTGCCAGCAGCCGCCTTGCAACTAATGAAAAACTGTTTTTT
clone_size: NA; v_call: TRBV11-3; d_call: NA; j_call: TRBJ2-7; cdr3_aa: CASSFDPANYEQYF; cdr3_nt: TGTGCCAGCAGCTTTGACCCCGCAAACTACGAGCAGTACTTC
clone_size: NA; v_call: TRBV19; d_call: TRBD1; j_call: TRBJ2-7; cdr3_aa: CASSIRTGLEEQYF; cdr3_nt: TGTGCCAGTAGTATAAGGACAGGGTTGGAAGAGCAGTACTTC
clone_size: NA; v_call: TRBV27; d_call: TRBD1; j_call: TRBJ1-2; cdr3_aa: CASSFSSAGGSGYTF; cdr3_nt: TGTGCCAGCAGTTTTTCGTCAGCAGGGGGTTCCGGCTACACCTTC
clone_size: NA; v_call: TRBV19; d_call: NA; j_call: TRBJ2-7; cdr3_aa: CASSRPGTSFYEQYF; cdr3_nt: TGTGCCAGTAGCCGCCCCGGGACCTCTTTCTACGAGCAGTACTTC
clone_size: once; v_call: TRBV5-4; d_call: TRBD2; j_call: TRBJ2-3; cdr3_aa: CASSLASGLTDTQYF; cdr3_nt: TGTGCCAGCAGCTTGGCTAGCGGGTTAACAGATACGCAGTATTTT
clone_size: NA; v_call: TRBV4-1; d_call: TRBD1; j_call: TRBJ2-1; cdr3_aa: CASSQRDRGYNEQFF; cdr3_nt: TGCGCCAGCAGCCAACGTGACAGGGGGTACAATGAGCAGTTCTTC
clone_size: NA; v_call: TRBV5-1; d_call: TRBD1; j_call: TRBJ2-7; cdr3_aa: CASSTGQTTYEQYF; cdr3_nt: TGCGCCAGCAGCACGGGACAGACCACCTACGAGCAGTACTTC
clone_size: NA; v_call: TRBV18; d_call: NA; j_call: TRBJ1-5; cdr3_aa: CASSLSGDSNQPQHF; cdr3_nt: TGTGCCAGCTCTCTCTCGGGGGATAGCAATCAGCCCCAGCATTTT
clone_size: few; v_call: TRBV9; d_call: TRBD1; j_call: TRBJ1-2; cdr3_aa: CASSAPTGVGYGYTF; cdr3_nt: TGTGCCAGCAGCGCACCTACAGGGGTTGGCTATGGCTACACCTTC
clone_size: NA; v_call: TRBV27; d_call: NA; j_call: TRBJ2-2; cdr3_aa: CASRLEGGAGELFF; cdr3_nt: TGTGCCAGCAGGCTAGAAGGGGGGGCCGGGGAGCTGTTTTTT
clone_size: NA; v_call: TRBV15; d_call: NA; j_call: TRBJ2-5; cdr3_aa: CATSISGVQETQYF; cdr3_nt: TGTGCCACCAGCATTTCGGGGGTCCAAGAGACCCAGTACTTC
clone_size: NA; v_call: TRBV13; d_call: NA; j_call: TRBJ2-5; cdr3_aa: CASSLRDSGETQYF; cdr3_nt: TGTGCCAGCAGCCTCCGGGACAGCGGGGAGACCCAGTACTTC
clone_size: NA; v_call: TRBV2; d_call: NA; j_call: TRBJ2-3; cdr3_aa: CASSDRDQSTDTQYF; cdr3_nt: TGTGCCAGCAGTGATAGGGACCAAAGCACAGATACGCAGTATTTT
clone_size: once; v_call: TRBV10-2; d_call: TRBD2; j_call: TRBJ2-1; cdr3_aa: CASTGTTGNEQFF; cdr3_nt: TGCGCCAGCACTGGGACTACCGGTAATGAGCAGTTCTTC
clone_size: NA; v_call: TRBV7-2; d_call: TRBD2; j_call: TRBJ2-3; cdr3_aa: CASSPGIGGGTDTQYF; cdr3_nt: TGTGCCAGCAGCCCGGGGATTGGGGGGGGCACAGATACGCAGTATTTT
clone_size: NA; v_call: TRBV5-6; d_call: TRBD2; j_call: TRBJ2-2; cdr3_aa: CASSYLLAGGHGELFF; cdr3_nt: TGTGCCAGCAGCTACCTACTAGCGGGGGGCCACGGGGAGCTGTTTTTT
clone_size: NA; v_call: TRBV9; d_call: TRBD1; j_call: TRBJ1-4; cdr3_aa: CASSAGQGEKLFF; cdr3_nt: TGTGCCAGCAGCGCGGGACAGGGAGAAAAACTGTTTTTT